The 2 T cell receptor beta chains presented below share a single source sample, sequenced in a study of cytomegalovirus exposure and HLA in healthy donors. Use of 60 Vbeta and 13 Jbeta primers characterized the PCR. Some clones are missing from TCRdb's copy, which holds only in-frame ones; the method was immunoSEQ multiplex PCR. Of under 200,000 clones listed, 70% to 80% were seen once; the top ten hold over 2%. The specimen was PBMCs. The receptors derive from a man between 60 and 70 years old in good health and CMV-seronegative.

This chain joins TRBV7-2 and TRBJ2-1; D may be TRBD2 (6 bases). The CDR3 runs to 13 residues. Deletions cut 4 bases from V and 6 bases from J, with 10 bases between. Germline V gives CDR1 SGHTA, CDR2 FQGNSA. CDR3 sequence reads: CASSSGGFNEQFF. The CDR3 nucleotides read TGTGCCAGCAGCTCCGGGGGTTTCAATGAGCAGTTCTTC. Full variable domain (rest looked up from reference TRBV7-2 and TRBJ2-1): GAGVSQSPSNKVTEKGKDVELRCDPISGHTALYWYRQSLGQGLEFLIYFQGNSAPDKSGLPSDRFSAERTGGSVSTLTIQRTQQEDSAVYLCASSSGGFNEQFFGPGTRLTVL.

The chain recombines TRBV2 with TRBJ2-1, with TRBD2 matching 8 bases. Germline CDR1 is SNHLY and CDR2 is FYNNEI. Trimming removed 5 bases from V and 8 bases from J; junction bases left unmatched: 8. The CDR3 has 14 residues. CDR3 sequence (DNA): TGTGCCAGCAGTTTAGAGCGGGGGTTCCATGAGCAGTTCTTC. As protein: CASSLERGFHEQFF.